This T cell receptor (beta chain) was profiled in a study of metastatic and nonmetastatic thyroid tumors. Study information: Where malignant and benign thyroid patients were concerned, repertoires were compared across blood and tumor or nodule tissue. Study observations and caveats: Malignant thyroid tumors reportedly exceeded benign nodules significantly in TCR beta diversity, with the difference appearing in blood and tumor.

Comments on this clone: Its antigen is as yet unknown.

Authors' data handling: The study built a papillary thyroid cancer distant-metastasis classifier from CDR3 differences across clinicopathological groups. TCRdb reprocessed the PCR reads via MiXCR. These V and J calls are TCRdb output, not the study's own analysis. The sample lists 19,000 or so clones; 30% to 35% were seen once. Until they underwent thyroid surgery, no patient had received any treatment. Germline V gene sequence: CDR1 MNHEY, CDR2 SMNVEV (reference sequence). Trimming took 8 bases from V and 7 from J, leaving 21 bases between them. The CDR3 has 15 amino acids. This clonotype was obtained from a female donor with papillary thyroid cancer or a benign thyroid nodule (not recorded which). Some clones in this sample may be carry-over from other donors' samples. The sequencing input was adjacent normal tissue. The V gene is TRBV27, the J gene TRBJ2-1; perhaps TRBD1 as D (6 bases). The CDR3 loop is CASRTPGQGRNEQFF. CDR3 nucleotide sequence: TGTGCCAGCCGTACCCCTGGGCAGGGGAGAAATGAGCAGTTCTTC.